This T cell receptor beta chain was recovered during a study of CD8 T cells in Susac syndrome. General study results and limits: The study recognized that the number of individuals in its TCR sequencing and HLA analysis was relatively small.

Concerning this clonotype itself: The target antigen is unknown.

V was clipped by 6 bases and J by 2 bases, with 25 bases between them. There are 18 residues in the CDR3. The germline V gene encodes CDR1 PRHDT and CDR2 FYEKMQ (reference sequence). 0.5 to 1 ug RNA was reverse transcribed with random hexamers. Multiplex PCR with immunoSEQ amplified the TCR beta CDR3 across 54 Vbeta and 13 Jbeta. Via MiXCR, TCRdb re-called the immunoSEQ multiplex PCR reads, giving one row per CDR3 protein. The sample has 150,000 to 250,000 distinct CDR3 sequences, about 95% seen once. Sequencing of TCR beta, carried out with a high-throughput approach, was applied to CD8+ and CD4+ T cells from the blood. The TEMRA cells underwent FACS enrichment, while the CD8+ and CD4+ T cells underwent negative isolation.

V and J are TRBV13 and TRBJ1-2; D is possibly TRBD1 (6 bases). The sample taken for sequencing was CD4+ T cells from PBMCs. The receptor comes from a human donor with multiple sclerosis. The CDR3 bases are TGTGCCAGCAGTACCTCATTGAGGGGGACTGCACGGAACTATGGCTACACCTTC. This codes for CASSTSLRGTARNYGYTF.